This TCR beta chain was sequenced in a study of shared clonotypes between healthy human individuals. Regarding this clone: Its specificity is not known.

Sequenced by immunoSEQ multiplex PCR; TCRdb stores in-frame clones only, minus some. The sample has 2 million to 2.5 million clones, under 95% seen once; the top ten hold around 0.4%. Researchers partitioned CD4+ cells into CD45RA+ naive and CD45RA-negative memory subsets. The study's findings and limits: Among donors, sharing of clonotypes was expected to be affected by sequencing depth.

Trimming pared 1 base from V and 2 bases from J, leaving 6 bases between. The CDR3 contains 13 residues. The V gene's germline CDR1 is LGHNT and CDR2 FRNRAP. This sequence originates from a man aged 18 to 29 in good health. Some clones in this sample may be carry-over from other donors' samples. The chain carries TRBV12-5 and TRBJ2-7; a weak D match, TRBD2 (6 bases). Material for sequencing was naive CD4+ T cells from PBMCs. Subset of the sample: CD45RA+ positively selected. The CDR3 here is CASGLGGAYEQYF. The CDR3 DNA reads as TGTGCTAGTGGTTTGGGGGGGGCCTACGAGCAGTACTTC.